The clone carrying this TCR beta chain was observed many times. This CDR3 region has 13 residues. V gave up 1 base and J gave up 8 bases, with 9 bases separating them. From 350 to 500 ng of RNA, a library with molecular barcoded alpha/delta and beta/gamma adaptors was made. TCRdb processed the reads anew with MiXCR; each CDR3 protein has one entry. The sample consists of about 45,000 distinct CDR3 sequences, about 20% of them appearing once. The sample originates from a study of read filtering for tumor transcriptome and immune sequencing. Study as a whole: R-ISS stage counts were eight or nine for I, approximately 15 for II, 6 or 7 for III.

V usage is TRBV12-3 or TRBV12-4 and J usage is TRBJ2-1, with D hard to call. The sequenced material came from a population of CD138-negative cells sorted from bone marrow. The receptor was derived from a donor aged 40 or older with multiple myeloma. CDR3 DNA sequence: TGTGCCAGCAGTTTAGTTAAAGGGCATGAGCAGTTCTTC. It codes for CASSLVKGHEQFF.